One sample yielded the 11 T cell receptor beta chains listed below, sequenced in a study of cytomegalovirus exposure and HLA in healthy donors. Sequencing was performed with immunoSEQ multiplex PCR; in TCRdb, only in-frame clones are kept and a portion is missing. The top ten clones hold 2.1% of a sample with 150,000 to 180,000 clones, 86% of them seen once. The sample was PBMCs. The source of these receptors is a human donor in good health.

This clone has only a few counts. For the CDR3, the DNA is TGTGCCACCAGCGGTTCAGGAGCGGGGTATCGGCCCCAGCATTTT. Translation gives CATSGSGAGYRPQHF. V gene TRBV15 combines with J gene TRBJ1-5, with D unresolved. In germline, CDR1 is LNHNV, CDR2 YYDKDF (reference sequence). Trimming took off 5 bases at V and 9 bases at J, with 20 bases between the two ends. The CDR3 covers 15 residues.

V and J are TRBV4-1 and TRBJ2-7, with 11 bases aligning to TRBD2. The V and J ends lost 3 bases and 4 bases, in that order; junction bases with no gene match: 5. CDR1 and CDR2 (germline): MGHRA, YSYEKL. The CDR3 is 15 amino acids. CDR3 coding DNA: TGCGCCAGCAGCCAGACACTAGCGGGAGAGTACGAGCAGTACTTC. As protein: CASSQTLAGEYEQYF.

The rearrangement uses TRBV6-5 and TRBJ2-1; 8 nucleotides align to TRBD2. After removal of 6 bases from V and 7 bases from J, the junction contained 11 bases not matched to a gene. The CDR3 has 15 amino acids. The germline V gene has CDR1 MNHEY and CDR2 SVGAGI. In nucleotides, the CDR3 is TGTGCCAGCAGCACTAGCGGCCTCAAAGGGAATGAGCAGTTCTTC. Its translation: CASSTSGLKGNEQFF.

The rearrangement uses TRBV7-9 and TRBJ1-1; TRBD1 agrees at 12 bases. The CDR3 is 19 residues long. V lost 0 bases and J lost 5; bases outside the gene matches: 13. Per the germline V gene, CDR1 is SEHNR and CDR2 is FQNEAQ (reference sequence). In DNA form, the CDR3 reads TGTGCCAGCAGCTTAGCCAGATTGGGACAGGGGGCATTAAAGACTGAAGCTTTCTTT. This translates into CASSLARLGQGALKTEAFF.

CDR3 coding DNA: TGTGCCAGCTCCGCCGGTGGGGCCGTAGGTTGGTTTCGCGGCAATCAGCCCCAGCATTTT. It encodes CASSAGGAVGWFRGNQPQHF. The chain employs TRBV28 and TRBJ1-5; TRBD1 might be the D (5 bases). From germline, CDR1 is MDHEN and CDR2 SYDVKM. Between the trimmed V and J ends, which lost 8 bases and 2 bases, there was a span of 31 bases. The CDR3 spans 20 residues.

V gene TRBV5-5 combines with J gene TRBJ1-2, with a tentative D call TRBD1 (5 bases). This CDR3 region has 14 residues. V was shortened by 0 bases and J by 7 bases, with 13 bases between the two germline ends. Per germline, CDR1 SGHKS and CDR2 YYEKEE (reference sequence). As DNA, the CDR3 is TGTGCCAGCAGCTTGGGTATTTTGGACACTGGCTACACCTTC. This codes for CASSLGILDTGYTF.

The chain joins TRBV28 to TRBJ1-2; no definite D call. Germline V gives CDR1 MDHEN, CDR2 SYDVKM. V was shortened by 7 bases and J by 0 bases, with 9 bases between the two germline ends. The length of the CDR3 is 13 residues. The CDR3: CASNSIANYGYTF. The CDR3 DNA sequence: TGTGCCAGCAATTCCATAGCTAACTATGGCTACACCTTC.

The chain uses TRBV7-2 and TRBJ1-2, with D tentatively TRBD1 (5 bases). The CDR3 covers 13 residues. CDR1 SGHTA and CDR2 FQGNSA come from the germline V gene. V was shortened by 5 bases and J by 3 bases, with 10 bases between the two germline ends. This CDR3 reads CASSPDRYYGYTF. CDR3 nucleotides: TGTGCCAGCAGCCCTGACAGATACTATGGCTACACCTTC.

The chain combines TRBV4-1 with TRBJ1-3; D call uncertain. This CDR3 has 17 amino acids. CDR1 and CDR2 (germline): MGHRA, YSYEKL. V was pared by 3 bases and J by 0 bases, with 15 bases between. CDR3 nucleotides: TGCGCCAGCAGCCATCTCATTACTGCGGGCTCTGGAAACACCATATATTTT. This codes for CASSHLITAGSGNTIYF.

A few counts support this clone. The chain is built from TRBV6-1 and TRBJ1-2; 8 nucleotides align to TRBD1. The ends lost 1 base at V and 5 bases at J; junction bases unmatched: 12. The CDR3 is 17 residues long. Germline-derived CDR1 and CDR2 are MNHNS and SASEGT. The CDR3 spells CASSEGAPGGYLYGYTF. CDR3 in DNA: TGTGCCAGCAGTGAAGGTGCGCCAGGGGGCTATCTGTATGGCTACACCTTC.

Written as DNA, the CDR3 is TGTGCCAGCCTCTCCCAGGGAAAGAACACTGAAGCTTTCTTT. Translating it yields CASLSQGKNTEAFF. The J gene is TRBJ1-1, the V gene TRBV19; a weak D match, TRBD1 (5 bases). The CDR3 consists of 14 residues. The ends were cut back, 9 bases at V and 1 base at J, with 15 bases in the middle. Per germline, CDR1 LNHDA and CDR2 SQIVND (reference sequence).